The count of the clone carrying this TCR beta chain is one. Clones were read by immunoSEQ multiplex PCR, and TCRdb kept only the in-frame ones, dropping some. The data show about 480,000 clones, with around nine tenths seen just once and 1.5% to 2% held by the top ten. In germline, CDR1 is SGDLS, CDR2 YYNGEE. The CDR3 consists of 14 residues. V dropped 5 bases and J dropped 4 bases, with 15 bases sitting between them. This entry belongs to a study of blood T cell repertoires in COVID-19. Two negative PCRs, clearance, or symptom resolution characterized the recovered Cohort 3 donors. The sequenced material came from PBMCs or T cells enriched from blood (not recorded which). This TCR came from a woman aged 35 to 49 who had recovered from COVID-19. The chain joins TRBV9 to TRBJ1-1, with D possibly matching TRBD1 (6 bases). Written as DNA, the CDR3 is TGTGCCAGCAGTGAAACTACAGGGATCACTGAAGCTTTCTTT. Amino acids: CASSETTGITEAFF.